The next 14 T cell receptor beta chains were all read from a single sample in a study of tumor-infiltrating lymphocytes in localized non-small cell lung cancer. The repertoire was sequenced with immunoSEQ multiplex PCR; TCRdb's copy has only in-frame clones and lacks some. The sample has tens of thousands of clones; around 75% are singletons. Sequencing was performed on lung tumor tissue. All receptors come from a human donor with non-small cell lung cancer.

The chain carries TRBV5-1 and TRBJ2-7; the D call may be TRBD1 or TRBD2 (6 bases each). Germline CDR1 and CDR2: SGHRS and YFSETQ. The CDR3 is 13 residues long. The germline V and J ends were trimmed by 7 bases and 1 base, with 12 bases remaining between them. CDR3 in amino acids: CASAGGGSYEQYF. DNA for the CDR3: TGCGCCAGCGCCGGAGGGGGTTCCTACGAGCAGTACTTC.

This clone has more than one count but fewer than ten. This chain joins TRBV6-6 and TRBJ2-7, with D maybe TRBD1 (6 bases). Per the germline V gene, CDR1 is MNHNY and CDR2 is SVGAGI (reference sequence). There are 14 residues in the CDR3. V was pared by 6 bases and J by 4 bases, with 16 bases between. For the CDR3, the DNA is TGTGCCAGCAGACAACAGGGAAGAGTGTACGAGCAGTACTTC. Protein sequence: CASRQQGRVYEQYF.

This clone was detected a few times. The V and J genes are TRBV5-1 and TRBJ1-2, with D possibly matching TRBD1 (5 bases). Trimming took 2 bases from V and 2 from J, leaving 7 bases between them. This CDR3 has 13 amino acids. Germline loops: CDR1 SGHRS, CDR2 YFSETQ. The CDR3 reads CASSFGDNYGYTF. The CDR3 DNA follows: TGCGCCAGCAGCTTCGGGGACAACTATGGCTACACCTTC.

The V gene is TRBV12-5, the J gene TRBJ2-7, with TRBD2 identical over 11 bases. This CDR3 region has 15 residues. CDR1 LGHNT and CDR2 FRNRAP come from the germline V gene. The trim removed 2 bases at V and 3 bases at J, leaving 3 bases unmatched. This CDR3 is CASGLPSGGHYEQYF. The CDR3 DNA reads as TGTGCTAGTGGTTTGCCTAGCGGGGGGCACTACGAGCAGTACTTC.

The CDR3 region has the DNA TGTGCCAGCAGCTTAGGTCAACAAAATGAGCAGTTCTTC. Its translation: CASSLGQQNEQFF. The chain links TRBV7-6 to TRBJ2-1; D call uncertain. The V gene's germline CDR1 is SGHVS and CDR2 FNYEAQ. Trimming took off 1 base at V and 7 bases at J, with 8 bases between the two ends. The CDR3 covers 13 residues.

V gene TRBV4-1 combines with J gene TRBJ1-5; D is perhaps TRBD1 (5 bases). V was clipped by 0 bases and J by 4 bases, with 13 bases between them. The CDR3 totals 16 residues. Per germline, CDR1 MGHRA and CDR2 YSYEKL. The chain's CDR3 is CASSQEAWGGNQPQHF. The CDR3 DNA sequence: TGCGCCAGCAGCCAAGAGGCGTGGGGGGGTAATCAGCCCCAGCATTTT.

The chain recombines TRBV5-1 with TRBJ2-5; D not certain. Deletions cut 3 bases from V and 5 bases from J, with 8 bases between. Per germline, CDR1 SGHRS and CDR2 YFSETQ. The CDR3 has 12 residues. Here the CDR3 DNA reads TGCGCCAGCAGCTCCGGACGGGAGACCCAGTACTTC. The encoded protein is CASSSGRETQYF.

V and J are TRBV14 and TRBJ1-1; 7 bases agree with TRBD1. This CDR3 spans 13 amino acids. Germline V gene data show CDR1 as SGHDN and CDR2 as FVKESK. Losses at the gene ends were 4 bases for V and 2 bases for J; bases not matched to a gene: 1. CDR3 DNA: TGTGCCAGCAGCCGGGACAGAAACACTGAAGCTTTCTTT. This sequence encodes CASSRDRNTEAFF.

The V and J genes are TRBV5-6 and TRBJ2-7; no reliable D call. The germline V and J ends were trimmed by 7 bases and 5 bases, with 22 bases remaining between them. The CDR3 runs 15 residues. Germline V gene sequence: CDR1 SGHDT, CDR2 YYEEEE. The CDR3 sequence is CASWGNGGLKNEQYF. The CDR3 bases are TGTGCCAGCTGGGGAAACGGTGGCCTGAAGAACGAGCAGTACTTC.

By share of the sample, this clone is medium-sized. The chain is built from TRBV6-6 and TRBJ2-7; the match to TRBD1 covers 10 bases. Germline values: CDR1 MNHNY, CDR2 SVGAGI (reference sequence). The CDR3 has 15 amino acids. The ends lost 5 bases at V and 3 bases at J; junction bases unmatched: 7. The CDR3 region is CASSHRDRGDYEQYF. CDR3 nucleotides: TGTGCCAGCAGTCACCGGGACAGGGGTGACTACGAGCAGTACTTC.

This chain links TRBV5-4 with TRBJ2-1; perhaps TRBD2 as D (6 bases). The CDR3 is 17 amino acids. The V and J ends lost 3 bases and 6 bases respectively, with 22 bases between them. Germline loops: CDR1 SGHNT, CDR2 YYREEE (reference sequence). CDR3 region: CASSWDLRPAGVNEQFF. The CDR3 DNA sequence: TGTGCCAGCAGCTGGGACTTACGGCCGGCGGGTGTCAATGAGCAGTTCTTC.

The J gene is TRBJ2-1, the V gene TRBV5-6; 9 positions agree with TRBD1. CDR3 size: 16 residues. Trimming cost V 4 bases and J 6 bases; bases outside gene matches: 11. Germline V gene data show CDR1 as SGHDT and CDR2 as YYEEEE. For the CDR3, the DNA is TGTGCCAGCAGCATCACAGGACAGGGGCGTTTCAATGAGCAGTTCTTC. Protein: CASSITGQGRFNEQFF.

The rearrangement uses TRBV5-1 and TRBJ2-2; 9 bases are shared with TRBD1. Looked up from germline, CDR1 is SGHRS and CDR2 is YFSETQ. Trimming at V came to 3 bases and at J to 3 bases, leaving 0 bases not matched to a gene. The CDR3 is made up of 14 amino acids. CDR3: CASSWTGDTGELFF. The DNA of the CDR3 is TGCGCCAGCAGCTGGACAGGGGACACCGGGGAGCTGTTTTTT.

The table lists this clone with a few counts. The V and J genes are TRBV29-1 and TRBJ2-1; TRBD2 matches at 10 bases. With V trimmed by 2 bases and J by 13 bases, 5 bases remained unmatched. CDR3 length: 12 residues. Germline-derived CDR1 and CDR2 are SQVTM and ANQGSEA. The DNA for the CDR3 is TGCAGCGTTGAACTAGCGGGGGCGCGACAGTTCTTC. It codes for CSVELAGARQFF.